This TCR beta chain was sequenced for a study of T cell responses to AZD1222 COVID-19 vaccine. The CDR3 contains 14 residues. V shed 0 bases and J shed 10 bases, with 15 bases lying between them. From germline, CDR1 is MDHEN and CDR2 SYDVKM. Method: immunoSEQ multiplex PCR; TCRdb's copy keeps in-frame clones and lacks some. Of about 150,000 clones in the sample, approximately 88% are singletons; the top ten hold about 14%. The clonotype originates from an adult in good health. The input for sequencing was peripheral blood, taken on day 0 of AZD1222 vaccination. The chain recombines TRBV28 with TRBJ1-1; D perhaps matches TRBD1 (6 bases). CDR3 nucleotides: TGTGCCAGCAGTTTATGGTCCGGGGGGCTTTCAGCTTTCTTT. This translates into CASSLWSGGLSAFF.